This T cell receptor beta chain was found in a study of blood T cells in healthy people across ages. This clonotype was picked up a small number of times. Antigen unknown. This CDR3 contains 13 residues. Germline V CDR1 and CDR2: SGHRS, YFSETQ. The V end was cut by 4 bases, the J end by 5 bases, with 11 bases between. Extracted total RNA amounted to at least 5.5 micrograms for each sample. General study findings and limits: Without sorted subsets, naive and antigen-experienced compartments could not be conclusively compared.

The use of a sample-barcoded 5' primer and a J-beta primer mix characterized a second PCR of about 6 to 12 cycles. A minimum of 2.5 million CDR3-containing paired-end reads was obtained for each sample. MiXCR, run by TCRdb on the 5' RACE reads, gives a single entry per CDR3 protein. This table holds about 1,400,000 distinct CDR3 sequences, 55% to 75% found once. This clonotype originated in a man aged 18-30 years in good health. Sequencing was done on a sample of blood. The chain couples TRBV5-1 to TRBJ2-3; a weak D match, TRBD2 (6 bases). The CDR3 bases are TGCGCCAGCAGCCCCTACGGGGGAGATACGCAGTATTTT. Protein: CASSPYGGDTQYF.